This record looks at one TCR beta chain sequence and its context. The antigen it binds to is not known. Base qualities were left out, and no much larger clone turns up one base away. Per the germline V gene, SGHNT is the CDR1 and YENEEA is the CDR2. Clipping removes 4 bases from V and 9 bases from J, with 8 as the unmatched junction base count. Reading from cysteine to phenylalanine, the CDR3 counts 15 amino acids. The retained sequence is limited to the CDR3, 45 bases, with the frame set at the first base. These data come from a study of blood T cell repertoires in COVID-19 (dated by TCRdb to between 2020 and 2021). Background on the whole study: Samples from collaborators originated in the United States, Italy and Spain and spanned both the acute and convalescent phases of COVID-19. Nearly every sample came with metadata listing a de-identified subject ID, COVID-19 status, age in years and sex. Subjects who had been exposed to COVID-19, were actively infected with it, or had recovered from it provided the deeply sampled blood TCRbeta repertoires that made up the dataset. A freely available public database, intended as a resource for researchers studying the immune response to SARS-CoV-2, is where the repertoires were released. The material from the prospective study consisted of cDNA or gDNA derived from T cells, B-cell-depleted T cells, or PBMCs. The samples were drawn from the first 160 participants of the ongoing ImmuneRACE study and from 1,254 subjects provided by 6 global collaborators. HLA class I and class II types, where available, came from metadata supplied by the sample provider rather than from assay-based typing.

Participants in the prospective study were aged roughly 18 to 90 years, lived in about two dozen United States geographic areas, and enrolled through a virtual design. To assign participants to cohorts, the prospective study relied on clinical history that participants themselves reported in a screening survey and a study questionnaire. In the prospective study, whole blood, serum and a nasopharyngeal or oropharyngeal swab were collected from each participant by mobile phlebotomists. Over a roughly 2-month period, participants in the prospective study had the option of providing additional blood draws and questionnaires. Prospective study blood samples were shipped either frozen or at room temperature before DNA extraction. What the work shows at the level of the full study, not this receptor alone: The quantity of clinical and demographic metadata differed by source and by participant and was supplied without curation.

TCRbeta CDR3 regions were amplified from genomic DNA by means of the immunoSEQ Assay, a bias-controlled multiplex PCR. Turning to the authors' computational methods: The number of nucleated cells in each sample was estimated by amplification of reference gene primers within the assay. Sequence reads were collapsed and filtered to measure the absolute abundance of every unique TCRbeta CDR3 rearrangement. For each sample, productive Simpson clonality was calculated as the square root of Simpson's diversity index over productive rearrangements. What TCRdb holds here is the immuneACCESS table cut down to in-frame rearrangements. Part of the clones is not present; checked against another copy, under half of the missing clones reflect an unresolved V gene, and the others are unexplained. V and J calls and clone size are those listed in that table; D and trimming were worked out from the DNA. The sample table lists some 260,000 clones, around 84% of them with a count of one. The ten largest make up over 4% of the sample.

This clonotype was sampled from a man aged 25 to 40 with acute COVID-19. This chain is built from TRBV11-3 and TRBJ2-1; 11 middle bases align to TRBD2. The sequenced material came from PBMCs or T cells enriched from blood (not recorded which). For the CDR3, the sequence is CASSSVAGGPGEQFF. At the DNA level, the sequence is TGTGCCAGCAGCTCAGTAGCGGGAGGGCCAGGTGAGCAGTTCTTC.